Listed below are T cell receptor beta chains from one sample, sequenced in a study of Graves' ophthalmopathy and Graves' hyperthyroidism. TCRdb analysed the multiplex PCR reads with MiXCR anew, one entry per CDR3 protein. The table has over 450,000 distinct CDR3 sequences, around an eighth seen once. Sequencing input: blood. These receptors were taken from a woman between 25 and 40 years old with Graves' ophthalmopathy. Each CDR3 is given with its conserved first and last residue. D genes are given only for firm matches. Expanded clones get a size class; other rows say once, few or many, or leave the size out.

>.|TRBJ2-7|TRBV27|many
TGTGCCAGCAGTTTACAGGGAGTCCACGAGCAGTACTTC
CASSLQGVHEQYF
>.|TRBJ1-1|TRBV6-1|many
TGTGCCAGCAGTGAACTTTGGGGTTGGACTGAGGCTTTCTTT
CASSELWGWTEAFF
>TRBD1|TRBJ2-7|TRBV12-5|medium-sized
TGTGCTAGTGGTTTGGACGTAGGGACAGGGGTCTACGAGCAGTACTTC
CASGLDVGTGVYEQYF
>TRBD1|TRBJ1-5|TRBV12-3/TRBV12-4|once
TGTGCCAGCAGTCACCGGGACAGGGCAGACAATCAGCCCCAGCATTTT
CASSHRDRADNQPQHF
>TRBD1|TRBJ2-5|TRBV28|many
TGTGCCAGCAGTTTAGTAACAGGGGGCCGGGAGACCCAGTACTTC
CASSLVTGGRETQYF
>.|TRBJ1-1|TRBV30|many
TGTGCCTGGAGTGTATTAGGGCCCATGAACACTGAAGCTTTCTTT
CAWSVLGPMNTEAFF
>.|TRBJ2-3|TRBV6-5|few
TGTGCCAGCAGTTACTCTGGAACTAGCACAGATACGCAGTATTTT
CASSYSGTSTDTQYF
>TRBD1|TRBJ1-2|TRBV10-3|many
TGTGCCATGGGGACAGGCAACTATGGCTACACCTTC
CAMGTGNYGYTF
>TRBD1|TRBJ1-2|TRBV4-1|.
TGCGCCAGCAACCAAGGCGGGGACAGGAGTGGCTACACCTTC
CASNQGGDRSGYTF
>TRBD1|TRBJ1-1|TRBV6-2/TRBV6-3|few
TGTGCCAGCAACCTCAACAGGGGGCTGGAATCTTTCTTT
CASNLNRGLESFF
>TRBD2|TRBJ2-2|TRBV2|.
TGTGCCATTACCGGGGGGGCCGGGGAGCTGTTTTTT
CAITGGAGELFF
>.|TRBJ2-7|TRBV25-1|many
TGTGCCAGCAGTGCTCAGGGGCCTCCCTACGAGCAGTACTTC
CASSAQGPPYEQYF
>TRBD2|TRBJ2-7|TRBV20-1|.
TGCAGTGCGTACCTCGCTAGCGGGAGTAACGAGCAGTACTTC
CSAYLASGSNEQYF
>TRBD2|TRBJ2-5|TRBV3-1|few
TGTGCCAGCAGCCGTCCAACTAGCGGGAGCTTTCAAGAGACCCAGTACTTC
CASSRPTSGSFQETQYF
>TRBD2|TRBJ2-7|TRBV20-1|many
TGCAGTGCTTATAACCTAGCGGGAGGCTCCTACGAGCAGTACTTC
CSAYNLAGGSYEQYF
>.|TRBJ1-5|TRBV7-2|.
TGTGCCAGCAGCTTTGGCCCCATAGGGCAGCCCCAGCATTTT
CASSFGPIGQPQHF
>.|TRBJ2-7|TRBV27|many
TGTGCCAGCAGTTTTGGCCCCTTTAGCTACGAGCAGTACTTC
CASSFGPFSYEQYF
>.|TRBJ2-5|TRBV20-1|few
TGCAGTGCTCACGACCTCCGGGACATGGGTCTGGAGACCCAGTACTTC
CSAHDLRDMGLETQYF